The 2 T cell receptor beta chains below were found in one sample sequenced in a study of T cell changes during pregnancy in multiple sclerosis. Profiling relied on immunoSEQ multiplex PCR, and the TCRdb table lists in-frame clones only, not all of them. The sample has roughly 73,000 clones, more than 80% seen once. The sample in question was peripheral blood, obtained in the second trimester of pregnancy. The receptors were sampled from a female donor in good health, enrolled as a control in a pregnancy study.

The V and J genes are TRBV5-6 and TRBJ1-4, with 11 nucleotides matching TRBD1. The CDR3 runs to 15 residues. The germline gives CDR1 SGHDT, CDR2 YYEEEE. V lost 6 bases and J lost 7; bases outside the gene matches: 8. CDR3 sequence reads: CASNLPGTGGEKLFF. Written as DNA, the CDR3 is TGTGCCAGCAACCTCCCGGGGACAGGGGGTGAAAAACTGTTTTTT.

This chain uses TRBV11-3 with TRBJ1-1, with 7 bases fitting TRBD1. The CDR3 totals 13 residues. Looked up from germline, CDR1 is SGHNT and CDR2 is YENEEA. V was clipped by 4 bases and J by 9 bases; unmatched bases: 8. CDR3 in DNA: TGTGCCAGCAGCTCGACAGGGATAAGTCAAGCTTTCTTT. This encodes CASSSTGISQAFF.